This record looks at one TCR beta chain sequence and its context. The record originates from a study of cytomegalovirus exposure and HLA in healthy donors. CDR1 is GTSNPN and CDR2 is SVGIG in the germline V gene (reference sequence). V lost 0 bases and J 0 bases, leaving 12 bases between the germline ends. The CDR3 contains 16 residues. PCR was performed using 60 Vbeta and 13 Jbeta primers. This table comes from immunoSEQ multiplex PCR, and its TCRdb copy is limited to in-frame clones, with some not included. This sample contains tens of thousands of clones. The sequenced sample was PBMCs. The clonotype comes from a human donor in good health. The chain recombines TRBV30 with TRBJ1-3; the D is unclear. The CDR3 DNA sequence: TGTGCCTGGAGTGTAACGGGTAGGAGCTCTGGAAACACCATATATTTT. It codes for CAWSVTGRSSGNTIYF.